This T cell receptor beta chain is drawn from a study of CD8 T cells in Susac syndrome. Notes on the study in general: Individuals included in the TCR sequencing and HLA analysis were acknowledged by the study to be relatively few in number.

As regards this clonotype: Its target is not known.

The authors reverse transcribed roughly 0.5 to 1 ug RNA with random hexamers. An immunoSEQ multiplex PCR amplified TCR beta CDR3 over 54 Vbeta and 13 Jbeta. Using its own MiXCR run on the immunoSEQ multiplex PCR reads, TCRdb lists one record per CDR3 protein. The table has about 110,000 distinct CDR3 sequences, about 96% seen once; the top ten hold more than 0.095%. In blood CD8+ and CD4+ T cells, TCR beta underwent sequencing. Negative isolation yielded the CD8+ and CD4+ T cells, while FACS enriched the TEMRA cells. The clonotype was recovered from a human donor in good health. Sequenced: CD4+ T cells from PBMCs.

For the CDR3, the DNA is TGCGCCAGCAGCCCGAACGGACTAGCCGGGGGCGGAGAGACCCAGTACTTC. Its protein is CASSPNGLAGGGETQYF. This chain uses TRBV5-1 with TRBJ2-5; TRBD2 agrees at 8 bases. Trimming at V came to 4 bases and at J to 4 bases, leaving 15 bases not matched to a gene. The CDR3 covers 17 residues. Germline V gives CDR1 SGHRS, CDR2 YFSETQ.